Each of the 25 T cell receptor beta chains below was sequenced from the same sample in a study of blood T cells in healthy people across ages. Then a second PCR, running roughly 7 to 11 cycles, was carried out with a sample-barcoded 5' primer and a J-beta primer mix. TCRdb passed the 5' RACE reads through MiXCR, listing each CDR3 protein once. The table includes 760,000 or so distinct CDR3 sequences, roughly 25% detected once. The same data also went into a second study, on T cells of mothers and their children.

Sequencing input: blood. The receptors stem from a boy between 10 and 17 years old in good health.

This sequence joins TRBV7-8 and TRBJ1-2; tentatively, D is TRBD1 (6 bases). Germline assignment: CDR1 SGHVS and CDR2 FQNEAQ. V lost 8 bases, J lost 7 bases, and 11 bases lay in between. The CDR3 is made up of 11 amino acids. CDR3 amino acids: CASEGVAGYTF. The CDR3, as DNA: TGTGCCAGCGAGGGGGTTGCTGGCTACACCTTC.

The chain combines TRBV15 with TRBJ2-3; TRBD1 aligns across 10 bases. CDR1 LNHNV and CDR2 YYDKDF come from the germline V gene (reference sequence). The V segment lost 4 bases and the J segment 6 bases; nucleotides outside the gene matches: 10. The CDR3 runs to 16 residues. DNA for the CDR3: TGTGCCACCAGCAAAGGCGGACAGGGGGTCGGCGATACGCAGTATTTT. This translates into CATSKGGQGVGDTQYF.

V and J are TRBV15 and TRBJ2-5, with 10 bases that match TRBD1. The J call may be in error: the DNA end matches TRBJ2-7 better. Germline-derived CDR1 and CDR2 are LNHNV and YYDKDF (reference sequence). This CDR3 comprises 16 residues. This CDR3 reads CATSRDVGTGAHEQYF. CDR3 nucleotide sequence: TGTGCCACCAGCAGAGATGTTGGGACAGGGGCCCACGAGCAGTACTTC.

The V gene is TRBV6-1, the J gene TRBJ2-7, with D possibly matching TRBD1 (5 bases). This CDR3 has 13 amino acids. V shed 6 bases and J shed 2 bases, with 11 bases lying between them. Germline V lookup: CDR1 MNHNS, CDR2 SASEGT. CDR3 sequence: CASRTGQTYEQYF. The DNA for the CDR3 is TGTGCCAGCAGAACAGGCCAGACCTACGAGCAGTACTTC.

The rearrangement uses TRBV7-9 and TRBJ1-4; D is unclear. V was trimmed by 2 bases and J by 0 bases, leaving 16 bases between them. There are 18 residues in the CDR3. Looked up from germline, CDR1 is SEHNR and CDR2 is FQNEAQ (reference sequence). Written as DNA, the CDR3 is TGTGCCAGCAGCTTAAACACTGCGATCCTTGCAACTAATGAAAAACTGTTTTTT. It yields the protein CASSLNTAILATNEKLFF.

In this sample, this clonotype turned up a few times. The chain employs TRBV15 and TRBJ2-5; the match to TRBD1 covers 12 bases. TRBJ2-1 explains the end of the DNA better; the J call may be wrong. The CDR3 sequence is 17 residues long. The germline V gene encodes CDR1 LNHNV and CDR2 YYDKDF (reference sequence). The CDR3, as DNA: TGTGCCACCAGCAGAGGAGGGGCCGGGACAGGGGGCTATGAGCAGTTCTTC. Protein product: CATSRGGAGTGGYEQFF.

V is TRBV24-1 and J is TRBJ2-2, with D hard to call. Germline values: CDR1 KGHDR, CDR2 SFDVKD. The ends were cut back, 8 bases at V and 6 bases at J, with 12 bases in the middle. The CDR3 sequence is 13 residues long. CDR3 loop: CATIGEFAGELFF. In nucleotides, the CDR3 is TGTGCCACCATCGGAGAATTCGCCGGGGAGCTGTTTTTT.

J is TRBJ2-3 and V is TRBV4-1; D not certain. V was pared by 4 bases and J by 1 base, with 12 bases between. The CDR3 length is 15 residues. Per the germline V gene, CDR1 is MGHRA and CDR2 is YSYEKL. In DNA form, the CDR3 reads TGCGCCAGCAGCCCGGACGGCGCAGGCACAGATACGCAGTATTTT. This translates into CASSPDGAGTDTQYF.

The rearrangement joins TRBV6-5 to TRBJ2-1; 10 nucleotides line up with TRBD2. This CDR3 has 15 amino acids. Germline V CDR1 and CDR2: MNHEY, SVGAGI. J lost 9 bases, V lost 0 bases, and 5 bases had no gene match. CDR3 in DNA: TGTGCCAGCAGTTACTCACCAGCGGGGGGGATTGAGCAGTTCTTC. Translating gives CASSYSPAGGIEQFF.

With regard to this clonotype: The junction departs from the called germline gene at one end, perhaps through a read error. The chain employs TRBV6-2 or TRBV6-3 and TRBJ2-1, with TRBD1 matching 7 bases. This CDR3 spans 16 amino acids. Per germline, CDR1 MNHEY and CDR2 SVGEGT. The CDR3 protein is CARSYLGQALINEQFF. The DNA for the CDR3 is TGTGCCCGCAGTTACTTAGGACAGGCCCTAATCAATGAGCAGTTCTTC.

The gene calls are TRBV11-1 and TRBJ2-6, with 9 bases identical to TRBD1. The germline gives CDR1 SGHAT, CDR2 FQDESV (reference sequence). V dropped 3 bases and J dropped 0; count of bases not matched to a gene: 12. CDR3 length equals 20 residues. The CDR3 spells CASSFRQGDLLFSGANVLTF. The CDR3, as DNA: TGTGCCAGCAGCTTCCGACAGGGGGACCTACTCTTCTCTGGGGCCAACGTCCTGACTTTC.

This clonotype was picked up one time. V is TRBV12-3 or TRBV12-4 and J is TRBJ2-3; D unresolved. The CDR3 length is 15 residues. The ends were cut back, 1 base at V and 2 bases at J, with 10 bases in the middle. CDR3 DNA: TGTGCCAGCAGTTTAGGCGGCGCCCCCACAGATACGCAGTATTTT. This encodes CASSLGGAPTDTQYF.

This clonotype was seen a handful of times. The rearrangement joins TRBV12-3 or TRBV12-4 to TRBJ2-3; 8 nucleotides match TRBD1. Germline trimming cut 4 bases from V and 0 bases from J; bases unmatched to any gene: 6. This CDR3 contains 16 residues. As DNA, the CDR3 is TGTGCCAGCAGTTCCTACAGGGGGATTAGCACAGATACGCAGTATTTT. Translating gives CASSSYRGISTDTQYF.

This clonotype occurred many times. The V and J genes are TRBV27 and TRBJ1-1; 7 nucleotides align to TRBD1. The CDR3 runs to 12 residues. V dropped 4 bases and J dropped 4; count of bases not matched to a gene: 0. Germline V gene data show CDR1 as MNHEY and CDR2 as SMNVEV (reference sequence). As DNA, the CDR3 is TGTGCCAGCAGTTGGGACAGCACTGAAGCTTTCTTT. Translated: CASSWDSTEAFF.

The chain carries TRBV25-1 and TRBJ1-1; D is undetermined. The V end lost 11 bases, the J end lost 1 base, and 8 bases lay between the germline ends. The CDR3 runs to 11 residues. The germline CDR1 and CDR2 sequences are MGHDK and SYGVNS. The CDR3 DNA sequence: TGTGCCGCCCGATCGAACACTGAAGCTTTCTTT. Protein sequence: CAARSNTEAFF.

This chain connects TRBV28 to TRBJ1-6; 8 positions match TRBD1. This CDR3 contains 14 residues. Per the germline V gene, CDR1 is MDHEN and CDR2 is SYDVKM. V dropped 8 bases and J dropped 6; count of bases not matched to a gene: 6. For the CDR3, the DNA is TGTGCCAGCGGGACCAGGGGGCCTAATTCACCCCTCCACTTT. It yields the protein CASGTRGPNSPLHF.

Points on this clonotype: Compared with germline, one end of the junction differs, possibly owing to a read error. The chain joins TRBV7-3 to TRBJ2-1; D remains ambiguous. The CDR3 sequence is 14 residues long. Germline CDR1 reads SGHTA; CDR2 reads FQGTGA. The CDR3 region is CACSLTMTYNEQFF. In DNA form, the CDR3 reads TGTGCCTGCAGCTTAACGATGACTTACAATGAGCAGTTCTTC.

This clonotype has a handful of counts. One end of the junction does not line up with germline, which may come from a read error. The chain joins TRBV7-7 to TRBJ2-2; perhaps TRBD2 as D (5 bases). The CDR3 length is 14 residues. Germline V gene sequence: CDR1 SSHAT, CDR2 FNYEAQ (reference sequence). The CDR3 reads CASSPMRDTGELFF. The CDR3 coding sequence is TGTGCTAGCAGCCCGATGAGGGACACCGGGGAGCTGTTTTTT.

The rearrangement links TRBV27 to TRBJ2-1; perhaps D is TRBD1 or TRBD2 (6 bases each). V lost 2 bases and J 13 bases, leaving 15 bases between the germline ends. The germline gives CDR1 MNHEY, CDR2 SMNVEV (reference sequence). CDR3 length equals 13 residues. The CDR3 sequence is CASSLRARGQQFF. The DNA of the CDR3 is TGTGCCAGCAGTTTACGGGCGCGGGGACAACAGTTCTTC.

CDR3 nucleotide sequence: TGTGCCATCAGTGATAACTTGGATGAGCAGTTCTTC. Translation: CAISDNLDEQFF. The rearrangement links TRBV10-3 to TRBJ2-1; D call uncertain. Germline V gene sequence: CDR1 ENHRY, CDR2 SYGVKD. The V and J ends lost 3 bases and 8 bases respectively, with 8 bases between them. The CDR3 runs to 12 residues.

This chain links TRBV7-9 with TRBJ2-5, with 9 bases that match TRBD1. The J call is uncertain, as TRBJ2-1 better fits the DNA end. Germline V lookup: CDR1 SEHNR, CDR2 FQNEAQ (reference sequence). The CDR3 is made up of 14 amino acids. CDR3 residues: CASSPRDRVDEQFF. CDR3 DNA: TGTGCCAGCAGCCCACGGGACAGGGTAGATGAGCAGTTCTTC.

The gene calls are TRBV28 and TRBJ2-5, with 14 bases identical to TRBD2. The CDR3 has 16 residues. CDR1 is MDHEN and CDR2 is SYDVKM in the germline V gene. The V and J ends lost 3 bases and 6 bases, in that order; junction bases with no gene match: 6. For the CDR3, the DNA is TGTGCCAGCAGTTTCGCAAGGACTAGCGGGAGGCAGACCCAGTACTTC. This codes for CASSFARTSGRQTQYF.

The chain has TRBV20-1 and TRBJ2-7; the D gene could be TRBD1 or TRBD2 (7 bases each). The CDR3 is made up of 16 amino acids. The V gene's germline CDR1 is DFQATT and CDR2 SNEGSKA (reference sequence). Trimming pared 0 bases from V and 3 bases from J, leaving 18 bases between. Here the CDR3 DNA reads TGCAGTGCTAGAGATGAAGCGGGACAGACTAACTACGAGCAGTACTTC. Translation gives CSARDEAGQTNYEQYF.

In nucleotides, the CDR3 is TGTGCCAGCAGCTTAGCGCCAATGACTAGCTCCTACAATGAGCAGTTCTTC. Protein product: CASSLAPMTSSYNEQFF. V and J are TRBV7-3 and TRBJ2-1, with D perhaps matching TRBD2 (6 bases). The CDR3 is made up of 17 amino acids. V was clipped by 2 bases and J by 0 bases, with 14 bases between them. In germline, CDR1 is SGHTA, CDR2 FQGTGA.

The chain employs TRBV4-1 and TRBJ2-7; D gene unclear. Per germline, CDR1 MGHRA and CDR2 YSYEKL. The CDR3 extends over 15 amino acids. V lost 4 bases and J lost 5, with 18 bases in between. The CDR3 reads CASSLTETAAHEQYF. The CDR3 DNA sequence: TGCGCCAGCAGCCTTACTGAGACCGCAGCTCACGAGCAGTACTTC.